Listed below are T cell receptor beta chains from one sample, sequenced in a study of T cells after yellow fever vaccination. TCRdb redid the calling of the 5' RACE reads with MiXCR, one entry per CDR3 protein. The data contain more than 250,000 distinct CDR3 sequences, about 6.6% of them singletons. Sequences were derived from PBMCs, sampled more than 40 days after the first yellow fever vaccination. These receptor sequences come from a man younger than 30 who received the YFV17D yellow fever vaccine. Both conserved end residues are trimmed from each CDR3. D genes are given only for firm matches.

D	V	J	CDR3
NA	TRBV3-1	TRBJ2-7	ASSPNWGGHLFYEQY
NA	TRBV5-1	TRBJ2-7	ASSANYEQY
NA	TRBV11-1	TRBJ2-4	ASSLTPFGSRAKNIQY
NA	TRBV6-5	TRBJ2-5	ASSYSGGGRGETQY
TRBD2	TRBV4-1	TRBJ2-1	ASSRTSGGTAYNEQF
NA	TRBV6-1	TRBJ2-5	ASRTGAGTQETQY
TRBD2	TRBV5-1	TRBJ2-1	ASSLGSRGGYNEQF
NA	TRBV20-1	TRBJ2-5	SAGPGETQY
NA	TRBV7-2	TRBJ1-6	ASRGDYNSPLH
NA	TRBV7-9	TRBJ1-2	ASSLSGGVHDYGYT
TRBD2	TRBV7-2	TRBJ2-1	ASSLVRAGGLDEQF
NA	TRBV11-2	TRBJ2-5	ASSIQVQETQY
TRBD1	TRBV5-4	TRBJ2-7	ASSFRDRAPYEQY
NA	TRBV6-2/TRBV6-3	TRBJ1-1	ASRVRMMNTEAF
TRBD2	TRBV7-3	TRBJ2-6	ASSLSPAGGIGANVLT
TRBD2	TRBV29-1	TRBJ2-7	GGGRSSYEQY
NA	TRBV5-4	TRBJ1-1	ASSLAGAGTEAF
NA	TRBV20-1	TRBJ2-5	SDEEGETQY
NA	TRBV30	TRBJ1-3	AWTGTRGNTIY
NA	TRBV9	TRBJ2-3	ASSVPGGGATDTQY
NA	TRBV7-9	TRBJ2-7	ASSLAEGREDEQY
TRBD2	TRBV6-5	TRBJ2-1	ASSYSAGGSYNEQF
NA	TRBV3-1	TRBJ2-5	ASSFHRDQETQY
TRBD1	TRBV19	TRBJ2-5	ASSIGKGQGPPETQY
TRBD2	TRBV25-1	TRBJ2-3	ASSTSEVTDTQY
NA	TRBV12-3/TRBV12-4	TRBJ2-5	ASSLIAWETQY
NA	TRBV12-3/TRBV12-4	TRBJ1-2	ASSFLGFDYGYT
NA	TRBV4-1	TRBJ2-5	ASSRVWGVRGTQY
NA	TRBV3-1	TRBJ1-6	ASSQDITYSPLH
NA	TRBV18	TRBJ2-6	ASSPRGASGANVLT
NA	TRBV5-1	TRBJ1-3	ASSDNSRSGNTIY
NA	TRBV10-3	TRBJ1-1	AISERQGRTEAF
NA	TRBV19	TRBJ1-2	ATSLYNYGYT
NA	TRBV10-3	TRBJ2-1	AISSGVSEQF
NA	TRBV12-3/TRBV12-4	TRBJ2-1	ASRVAFSSYNEQF
NA	TRBV5-1	TRBJ2-5	ASRNLGLLETQY
TRBD1	TRBV29-1	TRBJ1-3	SVGGQGYGNTIY
NA	TRBV5-8	TRBJ1-2	ASSPRTLTQGYT
TRBD1	TRBV7-2	TRBJ1-5	ASSQGQGTVQPQH
NA	TRBV10-3	TRBJ1-1	AITTGSREANTEAF
NA	TRBV5-1	TRBJ2-2	ASSFDRPTGGELF
NA	TRBV14	TRBJ1-6	ASSQGREYSPLH
NA	TRBV5-1	TRBJ1-2	ASSSSDGPYGYT
NA	TRBV21-1	TRBJ1-5	ASSKALRGSQPQH
TRBD1	TRBV19	TRBJ2-1	ASSRGRVRDEQF
NA	TRBV7-2	TRBJ2-3	ASSLVGHSTDTQY